Listed below are T cell receptor beta chains from one sample, sequenced in a study of neurological immune-mediated disorders. TCRdb called the 5' RACE reads again in MiXCR, with one record for every CDR3 protein. The sample yields 27,000 or so distinct CDR3 sequences, about 21% seen once. The sample taken for sequencing was PBMCs. These receptors were obtained from a woman aged 55-70 years in good health. Both conserved end residues are part of each CDR3. Fields, in order: V gene, CDR3 protein.

TRBV7-2	CASSISGEAYNEQFF
TRBV28	CASGLLAGGDTQYF
TRBV6-5	CASSPGTGQTDTQYF
TRBV5-1	CASSSGTGYEQYF
TRBV10-1	CASIIRETQYF
TRBV7-9	CASSLDDWRTGELFF
TRBV20-1	CSARATGGGTGNTIYF
TRBV5-1	CASSLDIGKNTEAFF
TRBV5-8	CASSLRGSLSGNTIYF
TRBV12-3/TRBV12-4	CASSDPGAGVTGELFF
TRBV20-1	CSARDGARQNTEAFF
TRBV5-1	CASSLTPAVHQETQYF
TRBV5-1	CASSLGSGHTDTQYF
TRBV5-6	CASSLATSAEETQYF
TRBV5-1	CASSLTPTGTGEAFF
TRBV5-8	CASSLRGGSSGRYEQYF
TRBV6-2/TRBV6-3	CASSLWGTAPYNEQFF
TRBV9	CASSPRLAGGGARVTDTQYF
TRBV7-9	CASSFSGPRDGYTF
TRBV5-1	CASSLATGAEQYF
TRBV7-8	CASSPTGGTYNEQFF
TRBV28	CATTLGAHYGYTF
TRBV20-1	CSARDQPNTEAFF
TRBV28	CASSFGETNEKLFF
TRBV29-1	CSVGQGSDTQYF
TRBV30	CALHAVEQFF
TRBV6-6	CASREGLAVGYEQYF
TRBV5-6	CASSLRVRLADTQYF
TRBV5-1	CASSGRSGTGELFF
TRBV5-5	CASSLTGTSYVEQYF
TRBV18	CASSRGQGSGANVLTF
TRBV5-1	CASSLEGGVNTEAFF
TRBV7-2	CASSLRDNSESKNIQYF
TRBV7-2	CASSLVSGRRAADTQYF
TRBV7-9	CASSFGYYEQYF
TRBV4-3	CASSQEPPRGVTSTDTQYF
TRBV7-9	CASSLRGARSGNTIYF
TRBV5-1	CASSPGQGGETQYF
TRBV7-6	CASSRQGTNYGYTF
TRBV7-3	CASSPTRTSGITGELFF
TRBV7-2	CASRRTVSGYEQYF
TRBV20-1	CSVWLGQDYEQYF
TRBV6-6	CASSAADLAYEQYF
TRBV18	CASSPWAPRSGANVLTF
TRBV7-9	CASSSDWYQETQYF
TRBV5-1	CASSLAAGLNQPQHF
TRBV29-1	CSAGGMNQPQHF
TRBV12-3/TRBV12-4	CASSLVGGSYNEQFF
TRBV10-3	CAISVGETQYF
TRBV15	CATSSLSARGDLTDTQYF
TRBV11-1	CASSSGIQETQYF
TRBV20-1	CSAPGQGEVQYF